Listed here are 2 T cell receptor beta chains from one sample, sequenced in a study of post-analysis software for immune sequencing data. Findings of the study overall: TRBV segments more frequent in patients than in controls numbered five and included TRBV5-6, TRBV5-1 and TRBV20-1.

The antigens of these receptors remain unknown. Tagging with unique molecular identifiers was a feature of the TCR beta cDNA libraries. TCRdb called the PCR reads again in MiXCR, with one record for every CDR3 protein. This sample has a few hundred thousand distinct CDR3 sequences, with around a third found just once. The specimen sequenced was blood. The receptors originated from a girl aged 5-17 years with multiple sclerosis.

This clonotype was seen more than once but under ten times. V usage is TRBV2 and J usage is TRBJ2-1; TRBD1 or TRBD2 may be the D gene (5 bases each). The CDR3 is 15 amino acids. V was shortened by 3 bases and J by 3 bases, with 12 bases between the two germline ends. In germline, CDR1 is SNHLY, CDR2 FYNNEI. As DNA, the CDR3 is TGTGCCAGCAGTGACCCAGGGACCTACTACAATGAGCAGTTCTTC. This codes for CASSDPGTYYNEQFF.

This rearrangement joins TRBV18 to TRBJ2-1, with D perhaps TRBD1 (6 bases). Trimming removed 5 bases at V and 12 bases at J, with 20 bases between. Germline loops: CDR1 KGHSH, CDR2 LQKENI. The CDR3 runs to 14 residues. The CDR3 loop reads CASSGRQDHQGQFF. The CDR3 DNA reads TGTGCCAGCTCAGGGAGACAGGACCACCAAGGGCAGTTCTTC.